These T cell receptor beta chains were read from a single sample in a study of blood T cell repertoires in COVID-19. Method: immunoSEQ multiplex PCR; TCRdb's copy keeps in-frame clones and lacks some. Among approximately 70,000 clones, around 83% were seen once, and the ten largest hold around 40%. The sequencing input was peripheral blood. The receptors come from a woman of 80 years or more with active or convalescent COVID-19. CDR3s include the opening cysteine and the closing phenylalanine or tryptophan. Fields, in order: V gene, J gene, D gene, CDR3 DNA, CDR3 protein. D genes are given only for firm matches.

TRBV11-2	TRBJ1-1	-	TGTGCCAGCAGCCAAGCGGGGGGGGCTTTCTTT	CASSQAGGAFF
TRBV5-6	TRBJ1-1	-	TGTGCCAGCATCAGGTGGCGGGGTGGGGATTTTGACACTGAAGCTTTCTTT	CASIRWRGGDFDTEAFF
TRBV19	TRBJ1-2	-	TGTGCCAGTAGTATAGAGGGGCCCTATGGCTACACCTTC	CASSIEGPYGYTF
TRBV18	TRBJ1-3	-	TGTGCCAGCTCACCTCGAGGCCTCTCTGGAAACACCATATATTTT	CASSPRGLSGNTIYF
TRBV11-3	TRBJ2-5	TRBD1	TGTGCCAGCAGCTTGGGGACAGGGAGGCAAGAGACCCAGTACTTC	CASSLGTGRQETQYF
TRBV7-2	TRBJ2-1	-	TGTGCCAGCAGCCCGTTTAAGCATACCAATGAGCAGTTCTTC	CASSPFKHTNEQFF
TRBV9	TRBJ2-7	TRBD2	TGTGCCAGCAGCGTAGGTCTAGCGGGGGGCCCAGCTTCCGAGCAGTACTTC	CASSVGLAGGPASEQYF
TRBV7-2	TRBJ2-1	TRBD2	TGTGCCAGCAGCCCCAGGCGGGGGATTAGCGGGGGGGTGTTTTATGAGCAGTTCTTC	CASSPRRGISGGVFYEQFF
TRBV28	TRBJ1-5	-	TGTGCCAGCAGTTTATTAATGGAGCATCAGCCCCAGCATTTT	CASSLLMEHQPQHF
TRBV11-2	TRBJ1-2	-	TGTGCCAGCACCCTAGGGAGGGTCTTATTTTACGGCTACACCTTC	CASTLGRVLFYGYTF
TRBV12-5	TRBJ2-5	TRBD2	TGTGCTAGTGGTTTGGTACTCTCGCGGGGGTTACAAGAGACCCAGTACTTC	CASGLVLSRGLQETQYF